This is a list of T cell receptor beta chains from one sample in a study of blood T cell repertoires in COVID-19. The protocol was immunoSEQ multiplex PCR, while the TCRdb copy is restricted to in-frame clones and leaves out a portion. The sample includes 100,000 or so clones, about 85% of them seen just once. Sequenced sample: peripheral blood. These receptors originate from a human donor in a cohort sampled during active COVID-19. Each CDR3 is given with its conserved first and last residue. A D gene is named only where the DNA matches it firmly. The size of a clone is reported for some rows only, either as once, few or many, or as a class for expanded clones.

clone_size	v_call	d_call	j_call	cdr3_aa	cdr3_nt
.	TRBV2	TRBD1	TRBJ2-5	CASSIGQVETQYF	TGTGCCAGCAGTATAGGACAGGTAGAGACCCAGTACTTC
.	TRBV5-6	.	TRBJ1-4	CASSLGQNNEKLFF	TGTGCCAGCAGCTTGGGACAAAATAATGAAAAACTGTTTTTT
.	TRBV7-9	.	TRBJ1-5	CASSLPDQPQHF	TGTGCCAGCAGTCTCCCTGATCAGCCCCAGCATTTT
.	TRBV29-1	TRBD1	TRBJ2-1	CSVDRARRASYNEQFF	TGCAGCGTCGACAGGGCGAGGCGGGCCTCCTACAATGAGCAGTTCTTC
.	TRBV7-3	TRBD2	TRBJ2-3	CASSTGLADTQYF	TGTGCCAGCAGCACCGGACTAGCCGATACGCAGTATTTT
.	TRBV4-2	TRBD2	TRBJ2-1	CASSQGGGAGSSSYNEQFF	TGTGCCAGCAGCCAAGGCGGGGGGGCTGGCTCGAGCTCCTACAATGAGCAGTTCTTC
few	TRBV9	.	TRBJ1-1	CASSVGRGNTEAFF	TGTGCCAGCAGCGTAGGCAGGGGTAACACTGAAGCTTTCTTT
.	TRBV2	.	TRBJ2-5	CASVYQETQYF	TGTGCCAGCGTCTACCAAGAGACCCAGTACTTC
.	TRBV6-5	.	TRBJ1-1	CASRGLGGGTEAFF	TGTGCCAGCAGGGGACTTGGGGGAGGCACTGAAGCTTTCTTT
.	TRBV7-9	TRBD1	TRBJ2-3	CARQGGTDTQYF	TGTGCCAGACAGGGGGGCACAGATACGCAGTATTTT
.	TRBV30	TRBD2	TRBJ2-1	CAWSWSGGHNEQFF	TGTGCCTGGAGTTGGTCGGGGGGGCACAATGAGCAGTTCTTC
.	TRBV10-3	TRBD1	TRBJ2-7	CAISETAGGQGAGPYEQYF	TGTGCCATCAGTGAGACCGCGGGGGGACAGGGGGCGGGGCCCTACGAGCAGTACTTC
once	TRBV5-1	TRBD1	TRBJ2-7	CASSLPTGAYEQYF	TGCGCCAGCAGCTTGCCCACAGGGGCCTACGAGCAGTACTTC
.	TRBV7-3	.	TRBJ1-2	CASSLSVKGYTF	TGTGCCAGCAGCTTATCGGTAAAAGGCTACACCTTC
.	TRBV5-1	TRBD2	TRBJ2-1	CASSPGLAGEGEQFF	TGCGCCAGCAGCCCCGGACTAGCGGGAGAGGGTGAGCAGTTCTTC
.	TRBV6-5	TRBD1	TRBJ1-1	CASSPDRGINTEAFF	TGTGCCAGCAGTCCCGACAGGGGGATCAACACTGAAGCTTTCTTT
.	TRBV18	.	TRBJ1-1	CASSPAGYANTEAFF	TGTGCCAGCTCACCGGCAGGGTACGCGAACACTGAAGCTTTCTTT
.	TRBV5-1	.	TRBJ2-1	CASKGVGDSYNEQFF	TGCGCCAGCAAAGGAGTAGGAGACTCCTACAATGAGCAGTTCTTC
.	TRBV7-3	.	TRBJ2-1	CASGHGSYNEQFF	TGTGCCAGCGGCCATGGCTCCTACAATGAGCAGTTCTTC
.	TRBV23-1	.	TRBJ2-3	CASSQSGQGGRIGTDTQYF	TGCGCCAGCAGTCAATCGGGGCAGGGAGGTCGAATCGGCACAGATACGCAGTATTTT
many	TRBV3-1/TRBV3-2	.	TRBJ1-5	CASSPGHSSNQPQHF	TGTGCCAGCAGTCCGGGACACAGTAGCAATCAGCCCCAGCATTTT
.	TRBV25-1	.	TRBJ1-2	CASSDVPNEGGYTF	TGTGCCAGCAGTGATGTGCCCAACGAGGGAGGCTACACCTTC
.	TRBV4-1	.	TRBJ2-7	CASSQDIGGQVYEQYF	TGCGCCAGCAGCCAAGATATCGGGGGGCAGGTCTACGAGCAGTACTTC
.	TRBV7-2	.	TRBJ1-2	CASSVREGGGYTF	TGTGCCAGCAGCGTCAGGGAGGGCGGGGGCTACACCTTC
few	TRBV5-4	TRBD2	TRBJ2-7	CASSPGTSGESSYEQYF	TGTGCCAGCAGCCCTGGGACTAGCGGGGAAAGCTCCTACGAGCAGTACTTC
.	TRBV5-1	.	TRBJ2-7	CASSLTLAYEQYF	TGCGCCAGCAGCTTGACCTTAGCCTACGAGCAGTACTTC
.	TRBV6-5	TRBD1	TRBJ1-4	CASSTGQEIEKLFF	TGTGCCAGCAGTACGGGACAGGAAATAGAAAAACTGTTTTTT
.	TRBV7-3	TRBD2	TRBJ2-1	CASSPRGDNEQFF	TGTGCCAGCAGCCCGCGGGGGGATAATGAGCAGTTCTTC
.	TRBV11-1	.	TRBJ1-2	CASSFTTGADGYTF	TGTGCCAGCAGCTTCACCACAGGTGCAGATGGCTACACCTTC
.	TRBV28	TRBD2	TRBJ2-1	CASSFLAGALNEQFF	TGTGCCAGCAGTTTCCTAGCGGGAGCCCTCAATGAGCAGTTCTTC
.	TRBV6-5	.	TRBJ2-4	CATMSVKNIQYF	TGTGCCACCATGAGCGTCAAAAACATTCAGTACTTC
.	TRBV6-5	TRBD2	TRBJ2-3	CASRPRGGLTDTQYF	TGTGCCAGCAGGCCCCGGGGGGGTCTCACAGATACGCAGTATTTT